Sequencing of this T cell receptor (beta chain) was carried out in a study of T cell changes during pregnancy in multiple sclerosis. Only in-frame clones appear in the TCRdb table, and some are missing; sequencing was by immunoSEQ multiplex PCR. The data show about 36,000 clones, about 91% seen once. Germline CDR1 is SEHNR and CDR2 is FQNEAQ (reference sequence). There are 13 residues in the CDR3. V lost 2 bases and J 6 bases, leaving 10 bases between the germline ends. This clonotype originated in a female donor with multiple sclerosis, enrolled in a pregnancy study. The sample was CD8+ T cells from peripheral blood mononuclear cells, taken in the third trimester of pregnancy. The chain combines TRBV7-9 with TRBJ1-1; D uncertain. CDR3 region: CASSLSESPEAFF. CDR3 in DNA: TGTGCCAGCAGCTTAAGTGAGAGCCCTGAAGCTTTCTTT.